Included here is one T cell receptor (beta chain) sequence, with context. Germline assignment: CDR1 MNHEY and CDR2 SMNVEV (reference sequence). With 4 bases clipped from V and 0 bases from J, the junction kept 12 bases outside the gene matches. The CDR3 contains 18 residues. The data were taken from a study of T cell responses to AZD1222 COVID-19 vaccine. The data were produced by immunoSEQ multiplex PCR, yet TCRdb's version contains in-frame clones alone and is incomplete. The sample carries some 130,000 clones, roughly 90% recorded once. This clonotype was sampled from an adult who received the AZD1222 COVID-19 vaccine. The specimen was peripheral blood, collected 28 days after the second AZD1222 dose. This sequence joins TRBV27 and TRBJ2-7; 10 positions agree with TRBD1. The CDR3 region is CASSSQFLDRGPSYEQYF. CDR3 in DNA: TGTGCCAGCAGTTCACAATTCCTTGACAGGGGGCCCTCCTACGAGCAGTACTTC.